This T cell receptor beta chain was sequenced during a study of T cell repertoires in cytomegalovirus infection. Study details: CMV epitopes that were recently identified and HLA-C-restricted were used alongside well-studied HLA-B-restricted ones. A matching HLA type, together with CMV infection, was signaled by public TCR beta signatures.

Regarding the study as a whole: Clonotype analysis showed dominance of the ex vivo response by HLA-C-restricted CMV-specific TCR beta clonotypes.

The V gene's germline CDR1 is SGHTA and CDR2 FQGNSA. This CDR3 is 14 amino acids long. The V end was cut by 1 base, the J end by 6 bases, with 9 bases between. MiXCR was run by TCRdb on the reads, yielding one entry per CDR3 protein. The sample records approximately 590,000 distinct CDR3 sequences, 40% being singletons. About this clonotype: Its specificity is not known.

The receptor comes from a human donor in good health (CMV status not recorded). Some clones in this sample may be carry-over from other donors' samples. The chain joins TRBV7-2 to TRBJ2-2; the D gene is possibly TRBD2 (5 bases). The specimen was cultured PBMCs, collected from culture after CMV antigen stimulation. The CDR3, as DNA: TGTGCCAGCAGCTTAGTTCTAGCCGCCGGGGAGCTGTTTTTT. This translates into CASSLVLAAGELFF.